This T cell receptor (beta chain) comes out of a study of control samples from healthy donors and cancer patients. CDR1 and CDR2 (germline): MNHEY, SMNVEV (reference sequence). V was shortened by 3 bases and J by 6 bases, with 15 bases between the two germline ends. CDR3 size: 15 residues. Sequenced by immunoSEQ multiplex PCR; TCRdb stores in-frame clones only, minus some. The table lists about 200,000 clones. The clonotype was recovered from a woman in her twenties or thirties in good health. The sequencing sample was made of blood. This chain links TRBV27 with TRBJ2-1; D call uncertain. The CDR3 coding sequence is TGTGCCAGCAGTTTTGCTTCCGCTTCCCGCAATGAGCAGTTCTTC. Its translation: CASSFASASRNEQFF.